The rows below give T cell receptor beta chains drawn from one sample of a study of blood T cell repertoires in COVID-19. The repertoire was sequenced with immunoSEQ multiplex PCR; TCRdb's copy has only in-frame clones and lacks some. The table includes approximately 300,000 clones, 80% to 90% detected once. The sequencing sample was made of PBMCs or T cells enriched from blood (not recorded which). All receptors derive from a woman aged 18-29 years who had recovered from COVID-19. Both conserved end residues are part of each CDR3. The D gene is left open where the match is weak. Not all rows give a size; the values are once, few, many and, for expanded clones, a class.

j_call | v_call | d_call | clone_size | cdr3_aa | cdr3_nt
TRBJ1-2 | TRBV5-1 | TRBD1 | NA | CASSLDRGVDGYTF | TGCGCCAGCAGCTTGGACAGGGGAGTCGATGGCTACACCTTC
TRBJ1-2 | TRBV7-8 | NA | NA | CASREAPNYGYTF | TGTGCCAGCAGAGAGGCCCCTAACTATGGCTACACCTTC
TRBJ1-6 | TRBV5-1 | TRBD1 | NA | CASSLTGLNSPLHF | TGCGCCAGCAGCCTGACAGGGTTGAATTCACCCCTCCACTTT
TRBJ1-6 | TRBV2 | NA | few | CASSGQQGSASPLHF | TGTGCCAGCAGTGGTCAACAGGGCTCGGCTTCACCCCTCCACTTT
TRBJ2-7 | TRBV15 | NA | NA | CATSRDLKGAGEQYF | TGTGCCACCAGCAGAGATCTGAAGGGGGCGGGGGAGCAGTACTTC
TRBJ2-5 | TRBV5-1 | TRBD1 | NA | CASSLGPGQGQETQYF | TGCGCCAGCAGCCTCGGACCCGGACAGGGCCAAGAGACCCAGTACTTC
TRBJ2-1 | TRBV27 | TRBD1 | NA | CASCYESRDRGNEQFF | TGTGCCAGCTGTTACGAGAGCCGGGACAGGGGCAATGAGCAGTTCTTC
TRBJ2-2 | TRBV19 | TRBD1 | NA | CASKDRGGTGELFF | TGTGCCAGTAAGGACAGGGGTGGCACCGGGGAGCTGTTTTTT
TRBJ2-7 | TRBV4-1 | NA | NA | CASSQGSTSEQYF | TGCGCCAGCAGCCAAGGGAGCACTTCCGAGCAGTACTTC
TRBJ1-1 | TRBV18 | NA | NA | CASSPRDGGEAFF | TGTGCCAGCTCACCACGGGACGGGGGAGAAGCTTTCTTT
TRBJ2-7 | TRBV2 | NA | once | CASSERTYYEQYF | TGTGCCAGCAGTGAACGAACTTACTACGAGCAGTACTTC
TRBJ2-1 | TRBV27 | TRBD2 | NA | CASSLSFRGGRGNEQFF | TGTGCCAGCAGTTTATCTTTTCGCGGCGGGAGAGGAAATGAGCAGTTCTTC
TRBJ1-2 | TRBV6-6 | TRBD1 | once | CASSPLWTGQTYYGYTF | TGTGCCAGCAGTCCCCTCTGGACAGGCCAGACCTACTATGGCTACACCTTC
TRBJ2-7 | TRBV10-3 | TRBD2 | NA | CAISEQLAGGLLEQYF | TGTGCCATCAGTGAGCAACTAGCGGGGGGCCTACTCGAGCAGTACTTC
TRBJ1-3 | TRBV9 | TRBD1 | NA | CASSVGGQAVSGNTIYF | TGTGCCAGCAGCGTAGGAGGACAGGCGGTCTCTGGAAACACCATATATTTT
TRBJ1-2 | TRBV5-1 | TRBD1 | NA | CASSSGQGAGGYTF | TGCGCCAGCAGCTCAGGACAGGGGGCAGGTGGCTACACCTTC